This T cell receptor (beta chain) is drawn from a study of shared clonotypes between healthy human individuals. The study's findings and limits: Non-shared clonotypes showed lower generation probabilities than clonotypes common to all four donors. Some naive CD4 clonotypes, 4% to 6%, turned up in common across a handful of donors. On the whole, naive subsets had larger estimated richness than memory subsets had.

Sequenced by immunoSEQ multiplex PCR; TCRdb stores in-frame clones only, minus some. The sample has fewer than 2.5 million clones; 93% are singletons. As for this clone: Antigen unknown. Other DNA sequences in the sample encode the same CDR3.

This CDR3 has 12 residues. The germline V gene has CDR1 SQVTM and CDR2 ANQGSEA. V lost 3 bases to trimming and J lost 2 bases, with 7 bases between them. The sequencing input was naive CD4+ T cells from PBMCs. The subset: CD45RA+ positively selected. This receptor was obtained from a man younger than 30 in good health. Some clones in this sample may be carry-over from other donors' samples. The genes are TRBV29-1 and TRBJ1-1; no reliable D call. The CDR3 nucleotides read TGCAGCGTTGACCGGGCCAACACTGAAGCTTTCTTT. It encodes CSVDRANTEAFF.